This TCR beta chain was identified in a study of CD8+ T cells in alopecia areata. Whole-study context: Spontaneous alopecia affected the 6-12-month-old C3H/HeJ graft donors, whose skin was transplanted to roughly 7-11-week-old female C3H/HeJ mice.

Per germline, CDR1 NSHNY and CDR2 SYGAGN. This CDR3 is 15 amino acids long. V was pared by 3 bases and J by 0 bases, with 13 bases between. RNA extraction and reverse transcription yielded cDNA as sequencing template. The table came from immunoSEQ multiplex PCR; TCRdb's copy has only in-frame clones and leaves some out. There are 200,000 to 300,000 clones in the sample, none observed a single time. Study-wide results and limits: Sequencing of scalp tissue also captures the resident alphabeta T cells of normal skin. An increase in clonality over normal scalp was evident in lesional scalp, especially alopecia totalis/universalis. With patients, TCR sharing proved less clear than in mice, a difference possibly related to HLA.

Sorting of pooled cutaneous lymph node cells used CD4, CD8alpha, NKG2D, NKG2ACE and other markers. A few counts support this clone. Its target is not known. Gene names are the mouse ones. The observed sequence ends 4 residues before the CDR3 terminus, with the missing tail filled in from the germline J gene. This clonotype was obtained from a C3H/HeJ mouse with alopecia areata. As its MHC haplotype, the strain has H2-k. The source material was CD4+ T cells sorted from a lymph node. The rearrangement joins TRBV13-1 to TRBJ2-7; D is possibly TRBD1 (6 bases). CDR3 loop: CASSARTVSSYEQYF. The CDR3 bases that were read are TGTGCCAGCAGTGCCCGGACAGTGAGCTCCTAT.